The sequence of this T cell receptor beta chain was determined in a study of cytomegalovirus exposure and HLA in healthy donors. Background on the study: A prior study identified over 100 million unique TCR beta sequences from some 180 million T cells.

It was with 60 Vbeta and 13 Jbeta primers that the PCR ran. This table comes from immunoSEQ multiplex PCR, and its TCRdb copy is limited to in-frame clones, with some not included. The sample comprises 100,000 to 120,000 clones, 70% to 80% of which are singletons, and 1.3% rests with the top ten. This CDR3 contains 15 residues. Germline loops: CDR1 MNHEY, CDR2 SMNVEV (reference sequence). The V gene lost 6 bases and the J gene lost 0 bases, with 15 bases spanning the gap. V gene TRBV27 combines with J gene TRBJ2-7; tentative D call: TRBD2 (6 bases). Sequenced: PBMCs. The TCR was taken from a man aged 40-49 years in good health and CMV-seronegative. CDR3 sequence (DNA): TGTGCCAGCAGCTCCCCGGGGGTAAGCTCCTACGAGCAGTACTTC. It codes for CASSSPGVSSYEQYF.